The rows below give T cell receptor beta chains drawn from one sample of a study of cytomegalovirus exposure and HLA in healthy donors. The table came from immunoSEQ multiplex PCR; TCRdb's copy has only in-frame clones and leaves some out. Of some 150,000 clones listed, less than 85% were seen once; the top ten hold over 1.5%. Source material: PBMCs. The receptors derive from a man aged 40-49 years in good health and CMV-seronegative. CDR3s include the opening cysteine and the closing phenylalanine or tryptophan. A D gene is named only where the DNA matches it firmly. The size entry is marked missing in some rows and otherwise reads once, few, many or a size class.

clone_size	d_call	cdr3_length	v_call	j_call	cdr3_aa	cdr3_nt
NA	NA	15	TRBV13	TRBJ1-3	CASSLGPVGGGTIYF	TGTGCCAGCAGCTTAGGCCCGGTTGGCGGCGGCACCATATATTTT
once	TRBD2	15	TRBV27	TRBJ2-1	CASSPTSGRAHEQFF	TGTGCCAGCAGCCCAACTAGCGGGAGGGCCCATGAGCAGTTCTTC
once	NA	15	TRBV2	TRBJ1-2	CASNGGGGWLHGYTF	TGTGCCAGCAATGGGGGAGGGGGATGGCTACACGGCTACACCTTC
NA	TRBD1	13	TRBV25-1	TRBJ2-7	CASSGQGQDEQYF	TGTGCCAGCAGTGGACAGGGGCAGGACGAGCAGTACTTC
NA	TRBD1	14	TRBV5-5	TRBJ2-7	CASSLGQGAVEQYF	TGTGCCAGCAGCTTGGGACAGGGGGCAGTCGAGCAGTACTTC
NA	NA	13	TRBV2	TRBJ1-1	CASNRRLGTEAFF	TGTGCCAGCAATCGGCGGCTAGGCACTGAAGCTTTCTTT
NA	TRBD1	13	TRBV6-5	TRBJ2-7	CASHGQGGYEQYF	TGTGCCAGCCACGGACAGGGTGGGTACGAGCAGTACTTC
NA	NA	15	TRBV9	TRBJ1-3	CASSVGEGPGNTIYF	TGTGCCAGCAGCGTAGGGGAGGGACCTGGAAACACCATATATTTT
NA	TRBD2	14	TRBV30	TRBJ2-1	CAWSVLAGYNEQFF	TGTGCCTGGAGTGTACTAGCGGGGTACAATGAGCAGTTCTTC
few	TRBD1	15	TRBV7-2	TRBJ2-3	CASSAGQGTTDTQYF	TGTGCCAGCAGCGCCGGACAGGGGACCACAGATACGCAGTATTTT
NA	NA	14	TRBV19	TRBJ2-7	CASSIGGEPYEQYF	TGTGCCAGTAGTATCGGCGGGGAACCCTACGAGCAGTACTTC
NA	TRBD2	15	TRBV29-1	TRBJ2-2	CSYYGVAGFIGELFF	TGCAGCTACTATGGGGTAGCGGGCTTTATCGGGGAGCTGTTTTTT
NA	NA	12	TRBV27	TRBJ1-4	CASTSTNEKLFF	TGTGCCAGCACTTCAACTAATGAAAAACTGTTTTTT
NA	TRBD1	17	TRBV7-2	TRBJ1-2	CASSLGTGGAYNYGYTF	TGTGCCAGCAGCTTAGGGACAGGGGGCGCCTATAACTATGGCTACACCTTC
once	NA	12	TRBV30	TRBJ1-1	CAWSVGNTEAFF	TGTGCCTGGAGCGTCGGGAACACTGAAGCTTTCTTT
NA	NA	13	TRBV25-1	TRBJ2-7	CATTSDRTYEQYF	TGTGCCACTACGAGTGACAGAACCTACGAGCAGTACTTC
NA	NA	14	TRBV6-5	TRBJ1-2	CASSYGGTFYGYTF	TGTGCCAGCAGTTACGGGGGGACCTTCTATGGCTACACCTTC
NA	NA	14	TRBV7-2	TRBJ2-7	CASSPGTYPYEQYF	TGTGCCAGCAGCCCAGGGACTTACCCCTACGAGCAGTACTTC
NA	TRBD2	15	TRBV5-6	TRBJ2-3	CASRLEREGTDTQYF	TGTGCCAGCAGGCTGGAGCGGGAGGGAACAGATACGCAGTATTTT
once	NA	15	TRBV5-1	TRBJ1-4	CASSPESATNEKLFF	TGCGCCAGCAGCCCCGAGTCGGCAACTAATGAAAAACTGTTTTTT
NA	TRBD2	14	TRBV6-1	TRBJ2-1	CASRTSGKYNEQFF	TGTGCCAGCAGGACTAGCGGAAAGTACAATGAGCAGTTCTTC
NA	TRBD1	14	TRBV5-4	TRBJ1-2	CASSLAGQGGGYTF	TGTGCCAGCAGCTTGGCGGGACAGGGGGGTGGCTACACCTTC
NA	NA	14	TRBV7-3	TRBJ2-1	CASSLTAVYNEQFF	TGTGCCAGCAGCTTAACAGCGGTCTACAATGAGCAGTTCTTC
NA	NA	14	TRBV5-6	TRBJ1-4	CASSLKQSNEKLFF	TGTGCCAGCAGCTTGAAACAGTCTAATGAAAAACTGTTTTTT
NA	TRBD2	15	TRBV4-2	TRBJ2-7	CASSQDREGSYEQYF	TGTGCCAGCAGCCAAGACAGGGAGGGTTCCTACGAGCAGTACTTC
NA	TRBD1	19	TRBV6-1	TRBJ2-2	CASSEGTGGRGVFTGELFF	TGTGCCAGCAGTGAAGGGACAGGGGGTCGGGGAGTGTTCACCGGGGAGCTGTTTTTT
NA	TRBD2	16	TRBV5-1	TRBJ2-7	CASSLGGAGGPGEQYF	TGCGCCAGCAGCCTGGGGGGAGCGGGAGGGCCTGGCGAGCAGTACTTC
NA	TRBD2	16	TRBV4-3	TRBJ2-1	CASSPHQRGPREEQFF	TGCGCCAGCAGCCCACACCAGCGGGGGCCCCGCGAGGAGCAGTTCTTC
NA	NA	13	TRBV5-6	TRBJ2-7	CASSLRTTDEQYF	TGTGCCAGCAGCTTAAGGACAACTGACGAGCAGTACTTC
NA	NA	15	TRBV15	TRBJ1-4	CATTKGASTNEKLFF	TGTGCCACCACAAAAGGGGCGTCAACTAATGAAAAACTGTTTTTT
once	TRBD1	11	TRBV6-1	TRBJ2-1	CASRQGLEQFF	TGTGCCAGTAGACAGGGCCTTGAGCAGTTCTTC
NA	TRBD2	18	TRBV12-5	TRBJ2-1	CASGLKLAGAFSYNEQFF	TGTGCTAGTGGTTTGAAACTAGCGGGAGCCTTCTCCTACAATGAGCAGTTCTTC
NA	TRBD1	14	TRBV28	TRBJ1-1	CASSPAGGTTEAFF	TGTGCCAGCAGTCCGGCAGGGGGGACCACTGAAGCTTTCTTT
NA	NA	15	TRBV10-3	TRBJ2-6	CAISELEAGANVLTF	TGTGCCATCAGTGAGCTAGAGGCTGGGGCCAACGTCCTGACTTTC
NA	NA	16	TRBV13	TRBJ2-1	CASSFRGSIPVNEQFF	TGTGCCAGCAGCTTTCGAGGCTCCATTCCTGTCAATGAGCAGTTCTTC
few	NA	18	TRBV21-1	TRBJ1-5	CASSKADRAGESNQPQHF	TGTGCCAGCAGCAAAGCGGACAGGGCGGGAGAAAGCAATCAGCCCCAGCATTTT
NA	NA	14	TRBV28	TRBJ1-2	CASSGANLNYGYTF	TGTGCCAGCAGTGGGGCAAACCTTAACTATGGCTACACCTTC
once	NA	16	TRBV5-4	TRBJ2-6	CASSQGGGEGANVLTF	TGTGCCAGCAGTCAGGGAGGGGGAGAGGGGGCCAACGTCCTGACTTTC
NA	NA	15	TRBV30	TRBJ2-4	CAWKNRAEAKNIQYF	TGTGCCTGGAAAAACAGGGCCGAGGCCAAAAACATTCAGTACTTC
NA	TRBD1	14	TRBV5-1	TRBJ1-1	CASGKHRGDTEAFF	TGCGCCAGCGGGAAACACAGGGGTGACACTGAAGCTTTCTTT